The rows below give T cell receptor beta chains drawn from one sample of a study of blood T cell repertoires in COVID-19. Sequencing used immunoSEQ multiplex PCR; TCRdb keeps in-frame clones, though not all of them. The sample yields a few hundred thousand clones, roughly 88% seen once. The sample consisted of peripheral blood. The receptor set was obtained from a young woman with acute or convalescent COVID-19. Both conserved end residues are part of each CDR3. Fields, in order: J gene, V gene, D gene, clone size, CDR3 protein, CDR3 DNA. A D gene is named only where the DNA matches it firmly. Clone size is stated in some rows and not others, as once, few, many or a class when expanded.

j_call: TRBJ2-7; v_call: TRBV2; d_call: TRBD2; clone_size: .; cdr3_aa: CASRLAGGAYEQYF; cdr3_nt: TGTGCCAGCAGGCTAGCGGGAGGCGCCTACGAGCAGTACTTC
j_call: TRBJ1-5; v_call: TRBV13; d_call: .; clone_size: .; cdr3_aa: CASSPFISGQSNQPQHF; cdr3_nt: TGTGCCAGCAGCCCATTCATATCCGGACAAAGCAATCAGCCCCAGCATTTT
j_call: TRBJ1-6; v_call: TRBV7-9; d_call: TRBD1; clone_size: once; cdr3_aa: CASSFDSQGAYNSPLHF; cdr3_nt: TGTGCCAGCAGCTTCGATTCACAGGGGGCTTATAATTCACCCCTCCACTTT
j_call: TRBJ2-7; v_call: TRBV10-3; d_call: .; clone_size: once; cdr3_aa: CAISDPPSDEQYF; cdr3_nt: TGTGCCATCAGTGACCCACCTAGCGACGAGCAGTACTTC
j_call: TRBJ2-3; v_call: TRBV5-1; d_call: TRBD2; clone_size: .; cdr3_aa: CASRTGTSFTDTQYF; cdr3_nt: TGCGCCAGCAGAACCGGGACTAGTTTCACAGATACGCAGTATTTT
j_call: TRBJ1-4; v_call: TRBV9; d_call: .; clone_size: .; cdr3_aa: CASSPPRQAGNEKLFF; cdr3_nt: TGTGCCAGCAGCCCACCAAGACAGGCTGGAAATGAAAAACTGTTTTTT
j_call: TRBJ2-7; v_call: TRBV7-2; d_call: TRBD2; clone_size: .; cdr3_aa: CASSHGTSGRAYEQYF; cdr3_nt: TGTGCCAGCAGCCACGGGACTAGCGGGAGGGCCTACGAGCAGTACTTC
j_call: TRBJ1-2; v_call: TRBV2; d_call: .; clone_size: .; cdr3_aa: CASTPEGYGYTF; cdr3_nt: TGTGCCAGCACTCCGGAGGGCTATGGCTACACCTTC
j_call: TRBJ1-5; v_call: TRBV4-3; d_call: TRBD1; clone_size: .; cdr3_aa: CASSQHRGGSNQPQHF; cdr3_nt: TGCGCCAGCAGCCAACACAGGGGGGGGAGCAATCAGCCCCAGCATTTT
j_call: TRBJ2-1; v_call: TRBV19; d_call: TRBD2; clone_size: .; cdr3_aa: CASSIRGVQFF; cdr3_nt: TGTGCCAGTAGTATCCGGGGGGTGCAGTTCTTC
j_call: TRBJ2-5; v_call: TRBV11-2; d_call: .; clone_size: .; cdr3_aa: CASSLTSGMETQYF; cdr3_nt: TGTGCCAGCAGCTTAACCTCCGGGATGGAGACCCAGTACTTC
j_call: TRBJ1-2; v_call: TRBV10-2; d_call: TRBD1; clone_size: once; cdr3_aa: CASTGGGGYTF; cdr3_nt: TGCGCCAGTACAGGGGGTGGTGGCTACACCTTC
j_call: TRBJ1-1; v_call: TRBV18; d_call: .; clone_size: .; cdr3_aa: CASSPVGVTEAFF; cdr3_nt: TGTGCCAGCTCACCAGTCGGGGTAACTGAAGCTTTCTTT
j_call: TRBJ2-5; v_call: TRBV5-4; d_call: TRBD1; clone_size: .; cdr3_aa: CASSETGDQETQYF; cdr3_nt: TGTGCCAGCAGCGAGACAGGGGATCAAGAGACCCAGTACTTC
j_call: TRBJ2-3; v_call: TRBV24-1; d_call: TRBD1; clone_size: .; cdr3_aa: CATSDLGQGGTDTQYF; cdr3_nt: TGTGCCACCAGTGATTTGGGACAGGGAGGCACAGATACGCAGTATTTT
j_call: TRBJ1-5; v_call: TRBV16; d_call: TRBD1; clone_size: few; cdr3_aa: CASTPRDRVQKGRQPQHF; cdr3_nt: TGTGCCAGCACCCCCCGGGACAGGGTCCAGAAAGGCCGTCAGCCCCAGCATTTT
j_call: TRBJ2-2; v_call: TRBV11-2; d_call: TRBD1; clone_size: .; cdr3_aa: CASSPRDRGVRTGELFF; cdr3_nt: TGTGCCAGCAGCCCGCGGGACAGGGGTGTAAGGACCGGGGAGCTGTTTTTT
j_call: TRBJ2-5; v_call: TRBV7-9; d_call: .; clone_size: .; cdr3_aa: CASKVGRAETQYF; cdr3_nt: TGTGCCAGCAAGGTGGGCAGGGCAGAGACCCAGTACTTC
j_call: TRBJ1-3; v_call: TRBV15; d_call: .; clone_size: .; cdr3_aa: CATSRAGGGGNTIYF; cdr3_nt: TGTGCCACCAGCAGAGCCGGGGGAGGTGGAAACACCATATATTTT
j_call: TRBJ1-4; v_call: TRBV28; d_call: .; clone_size: .; cdr3_aa: CATKGGPGEKLFF; cdr3_nt: TGTGCCACCAAGGGGGGGCCGGGGGAAAAACTGTTTTTT
j_call: TRBJ1-1; v_call: TRBV5-5; d_call: TRBD1; clone_size: .; cdr3_aa: CASSRGDRQPITEAFF; cdr3_nt: TGTGCCAGCAGCCGGGGGGACAGGCAGCCGATAACTGAAGCTTTCTTT
j_call: TRBJ2-7; v_call: TRBV25-1; d_call: TRBD2; clone_size: .; cdr3_aa: CASSEASGSYEQYF; cdr3_nt: TGTGCCAGCAGTGAGGCTAGCGGGAGCTACGAGCAGTACTTC
j_call: TRBJ2-5; v_call: TRBV6-5; d_call: .; clone_size: .; cdr3_aa: CASRKDSSWETQYF; cdr3_nt: TGTGCCAGCAGAAAGGACAGCTCATGGGAGACCCAGTACTTC
j_call: TRBJ2-1; v_call: TRBV19; d_call: TRBD2; clone_size: .; cdr3_aa: CASSPEQTGLAGVSEQFF; cdr3_nt: TGTGCCAGTAGTCCCGAACAGACGGGACTAGCGGGAGTAAGTGAGCAGTTCTTC
j_call: TRBJ2-3; v_call: TRBV6-2/TRBV6-3; d_call: TRBD1; clone_size: .; cdr3_aa: CASSWVLQGSTDTQYF; cdr3_nt: TGTGCCAGCAGTTGGGTTTTACAGGGGAGCACAGATACGCAGTATTTT
j_call: TRBJ1-5; v_call: TRBV2; d_call: .; clone_size: .; cdr3_aa: CASGGGNSNQPQHF; cdr3_nt: TGTGCCAGCGGCGGGGGAAATAGCAATCAGCCCCAGCATTTT
j_call: TRBJ1-1; v_call: TRBV12-5; d_call: TRBD1; clone_size: .; cdr3_aa: CASGRDRGRNTEAFF; cdr3_nt: TGTGCTAGTGGACGGGACAGGGGGCGGAACACTGAAGCTTTCTTT
j_call: TRBJ2-1; v_call: TRBV7-7; d_call: TRBD2; clone_size: .; cdr3_aa: CASSPGLANGNEQFF; cdr3_nt: TGTGCCAGCAGCCCGGGACTAGCGAATGGCAATGAGCAGTTCTTC
j_call: TRBJ2-2; v_call: TRBV18; d_call: TRBD1; clone_size: .; cdr3_aa: CASSPPDRGLSGELFF; cdr3_nt: TGTGCCAGCTCACCACCGGACAGGGGGCTTTCCGGGGAGCTGTTTTTT
j_call: TRBJ2-3; v_call: TRBV5-1; d_call: TRBD2; clone_size: few; cdr3_aa: CASSSGTSGRANQYF; cdr3_nt: TGCGCCAGCAGCTCAGGGACTAGCGGGAGGGCGAACCAGTATTTT
j_call: TRBJ2-3; v_call: TRBV4-1; d_call: TRBD2; clone_size: .; cdr3_aa: CASSKTGLAADTQYF; cdr3_nt: TGCGCCAGCAGCAAAACGGGACTAGCTGCAGATACGCAGTATTTT
j_call: TRBJ2-7; v_call: TRBV7-2; d_call: .; clone_size: .; cdr3_aa: CASSLGGSGEQYF; cdr3_nt: TGTGCCAGCAGCTTAGGTGGTAGCGGCGAGCAGTACTTC
j_call: TRBJ2-2; v_call: TRBV29-1; d_call: .; clone_size: .; cdr3_aa: CSANPGLRMLFF; cdr3_nt: TGCAGCGCCAACCCGGGACTGAGAATGCTGTTTTTT
j_call: TRBJ2-7; v_call: TRBV27; d_call: .; clone_size: once; cdr3_aa: CASSPLEGAYEQYF; cdr3_nt: TGTGCCAGCAGCCCCTTGGAGGGAGCCTACGAGCAGTACTTC
j_call: TRBJ2-2; v_call: TRBV29-1; d_call: .; clone_size: .; cdr3_aa: CSVEGGATGELFF; cdr3_nt: TGCAGCGTTGAGGGGGGTGCCACCGGGGAGCTGTTTTTT
j_call: TRBJ2-1; v_call: TRBV27; d_call: .; clone_size: .; cdr3_aa: CASNPRGAPLTDEQFF; cdr3_nt: TGTGCCAGCAATCCCCGGGGGGCCCCGCTCACGGATGAGCAGTTCTTC
j_call: TRBJ1-1; v_call: TRBV12-3/TRBV12-4; d_call: .; clone_size: .; cdr3_aa: CASSIKRDTEAFF; cdr3_nt: TGTGCCAGCAGCATTAAGAGGGACACTGAAGCTTTCTTT
j_call: TRBJ2-2; v_call: TRBV19; d_call: TRBD1; clone_size: .; cdr3_aa: CASSIQGATGELFF; cdr3_nt: TGTGCCAGTAGTATACAGGGGGCGACCGGGGAGCTGTTTTTT
j_call: TRBJ2-1; v_call: TRBV27; d_call: .; clone_size: .; cdr3_aa: CASSLLGRNNEQFF; cdr3_nt: TGTGCCAGCAGTTTATTGGGGAGGAACAATGAGCAGTTCTTC
j_call: TRBJ1-2; v_call: TRBV6-6; d_call: .; clone_size: .; cdr3_aa: CAVPEGVDGYTF; cdr3_nt: TGTGCCGTTCCGGAGGGTGTGGATGGCTACACCTTC
j_call: TRBJ1-1; v_call: TRBV9; d_call: .; clone_size: .; cdr3_aa: CASSVDRKNTEAFF; cdr3_nt: TGTGCCAGCAGCGTAGACAGGAAGAACACTGAAGCTTTCTTT
j_call: TRBJ2-5; v_call: TRBV15; d_call: TRBD2; clone_size: .; cdr3_aa: CATSRGGSRETQYF; cdr3_nt: TGTGCCACCAGCAGAGGCGGGAGTCGGGAGACCCAGTACTTC
j_call: TRBJ2-3; v_call: TRBV13; d_call: TRBD2; clone_size: .; cdr3_aa: CASSGTSGNVRTDTQYF; cdr3_nt: TGTGCCAGCAGCGGGACTAGCGGGAACGTTCGGACAGATACGCAGTATTTT
j_call: TRBJ2-1; v_call: TRBV3-1/TRBV3-2; d_call: TRBD2; clone_size: .; cdr3_aa: CASSQNLAGVGSYNEQFF; cdr3_nt: TGTGCCAGCAGCCAAAACCTAGCGGGAGTGGGATCCTACAATGAGCAGTTCTTC
j_call: TRBJ2-5; v_call: TRBV2; d_call: .; clone_size: once; cdr3_aa: CASRRDREETQYF; cdr3_nt: TGTGCCAGCAGGCGGGACAGAGAAGAGACCCAGTACTTC
j_call: TRBJ1-4; v_call: TRBV3-1/TRBV3-2; d_call: TRBD1; clone_size: once; cdr3_aa: CASSQGTGGAREKLFF; cdr3_nt: TGTGCCAGCAGCCAAGGGACAGGGGGCGCCCGTGAAAAACTGTTTTTT
j_call: TRBJ2-7; v_call: TRBV6-5; d_call: .; clone_size: .; cdr3_aa: CASSTGREQYF; cdr3_nt: TGTGCCAGCAGTACAGGTAGGGAGCAGTACTTC